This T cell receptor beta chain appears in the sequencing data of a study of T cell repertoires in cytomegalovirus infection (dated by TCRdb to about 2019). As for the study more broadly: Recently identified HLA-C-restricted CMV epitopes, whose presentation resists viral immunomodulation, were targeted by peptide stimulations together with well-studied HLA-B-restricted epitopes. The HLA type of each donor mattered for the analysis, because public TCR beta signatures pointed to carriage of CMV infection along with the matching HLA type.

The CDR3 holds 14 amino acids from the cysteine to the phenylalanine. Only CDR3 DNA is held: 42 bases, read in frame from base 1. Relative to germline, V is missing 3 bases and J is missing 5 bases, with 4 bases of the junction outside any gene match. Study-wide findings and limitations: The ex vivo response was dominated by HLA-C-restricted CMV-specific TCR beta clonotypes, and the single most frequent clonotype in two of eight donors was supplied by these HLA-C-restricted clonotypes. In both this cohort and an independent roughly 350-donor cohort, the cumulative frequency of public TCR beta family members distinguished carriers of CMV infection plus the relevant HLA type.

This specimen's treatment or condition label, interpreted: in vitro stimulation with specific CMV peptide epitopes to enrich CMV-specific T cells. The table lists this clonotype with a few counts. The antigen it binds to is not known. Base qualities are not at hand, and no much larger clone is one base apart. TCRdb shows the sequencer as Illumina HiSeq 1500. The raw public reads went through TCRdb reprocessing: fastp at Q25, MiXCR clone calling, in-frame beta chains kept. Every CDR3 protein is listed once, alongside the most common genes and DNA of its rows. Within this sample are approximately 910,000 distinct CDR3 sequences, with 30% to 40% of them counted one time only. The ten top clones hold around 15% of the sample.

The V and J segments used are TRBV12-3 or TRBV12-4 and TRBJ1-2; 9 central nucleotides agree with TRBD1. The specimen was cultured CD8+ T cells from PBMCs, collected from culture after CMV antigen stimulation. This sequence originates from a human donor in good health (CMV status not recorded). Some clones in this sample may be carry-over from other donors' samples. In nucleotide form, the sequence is TGTGCCAGCAGTTTTCAGGACAGGGGATATGGCTACACCTTC. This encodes CASSFQDRGYGYTF.